The 31 T cell receptor beta chains in this list originate from one sample, sequenced in a study of radiation and T cells in renal cell carcinoma. The data were produced by immunoSEQ multiplex PCR, yet TCRdb's version contains in-frame clones alone and is incomplete. The table shows 40,000 to 45,000 clones, with roughly 82% occurring only once. Sample time point: blood 4 weeks post-SBRT, at nephrectomy. Treatment specified: 15 Gy SBRT to primary tumor, nephrectomy 4 weeks later. The sample here was blood, taken from a patient whose treatment included radiotherapy and nephrectomy. Source of these receptors: a woman between 65 and 79 years old with renal cell carcinoma.

V gene TRBV5-1 combines with J gene TRBJ2-2; D might be TRBD1 (6 bases). The V gene lost 2 bases and the J gene lost 2 bases, with 16 bases spanning the gap. Per the germline V gene, CDR1 is SGHRS and CDR2 is YFSETQ. The CDR3 loop spans 17 amino acids. CDR3 nucleotides: TGCGCCAGCAGCTTAGTACCTCCGGGACAAAACACCGGGGAGCTGTTTTTT. Its protein is CASSLVPPGQNTGELFF. Supplemented by reference TRBV5-1 and TRBJ2-2, the full variable domain reads KAGVTQTPRYLIKTRGQQVTLSCSPISGHRSVSWYQQTPGQGLQFLFEYFSETQRNKGNFPGRFSGRQFSNSRSEMNVSTLELGDSALYLCASSLVPPGQNTGELFFGEGSRLTVL.

V and J are TRBV5-1 and TRBJ1-1; TRBD1 is a possible D gene (6 bases). Trimming left V 6 bases short and J 1 base short, with 16 bases between. Per germline, CDR1 SGHRS and CDR2 YFSETQ. The CDR3 has 15 amino acids. Here the CDR3 DNA reads TGCGCCAGCACCTGGGGGCAGGGGTCGAACACTGAAGCTTTCTTT. Translated, it gives CASTWGQGSNTEAFF.

The rearrangement joins TRBV25-1 to TRBJ1-4; possible D gene TRBD1, 6 bases. Germline CDR1 and CDR2: MGHDK and SYGVNS. This CDR3 spans 12 amino acids. V lost 3 bases and J 10 bases, leaving 9 bases between the germline ends. The CDR3 region is CASSEGGGKLFF. In DNA, the CDR3 is TGTGCCAGCAGTGAGGGAGGGGGAAAACTGTTTTTT.

The chain joins TRBV9 to TRBJ2-1; 10 nucleotides match TRBD2. Germline V gene data show CDR1 as SGDLS and CDR2 as YYNGEE. J gave up 6 bases and V 2 bases, and 8 bases lay outside the gene matches. This CDR3 has 16 amino acids. CDR3 sequence: CASSVTSGGAINEQFF. The CDR3 DNA follows: TGTGCCAGCAGCGTGACCAGCGGGGGGGCGATCAATGAGCAGTTCTTC.

V and J are TRBV5-1 and TRBJ2-3, with D unclear. Germline CDR1 SGHRS, CDR2 YFSETQ. The CDR3 is made up of 14 amino acids. V lost 0 bases, J lost 3 bases, and 8 bases lay in between. This CDR3 is CASSLAGETDTQYF. CDR3 bases: TGCGCCAGCAGCTTGGCTGGGGAAACAGATACGCAGTATTTT.

The chain couples TRBV5-1 to TRBJ2-2; 9 bases fit TRBD2. CDR1 is SGHRS, CDR2 YFSETQ, per germline. Trimming removed 6 bases from V and 1 base from J; junction bases left unmatched: 10. This CDR3 has 17 residues. The CDR3 DNA reads TGCGCCAGCACCTTTGACGGGCGGGAGGGGAACACCGGGGAGCTGTTTTTT. Translated, it gives CASTFDGREGNTGELFF.

This clone came up once. This chain connects TRBV10-3 to TRBJ2-7; D remains unclear. There are 14 residues in the CDR3. Trimming removed 0 bases from V and 6 bases from J, with 12 bases in between. Per germline, CDR1 ENHRY and CDR2 SYGVKD. The CDR3 bases are TGTGCCATCAGTGAGTCGAAGTGGAACGTCGAGCAGTACTTC. This sequence encodes CAISESKWNVEQYF.

The V and J genes are TRBV21-1 and TRBJ1-2; TRBD1 reflects the table's D call only, with no check against the DNA. TRBV21-1 is tagged as a pseudogene. The CDR3 sequence is 16 residues long. Here the CDR3 DNA reads TGTGCCACCAAATCACACAGGGCCTTCCTTTACTATGGCTACACCTTC. This gives the protein CATKSHRAFLYYGYTF.

The chain recombines TRBV7-9 with TRBJ2-7; D is possibly TRBD2 (5 bases). The CDR3 is 12 residues long. V lost 5 bases to trimming and J lost 7 bases, with 12 bases between them. Germline CDR1 SEHNR, CDR2 FQNEAQ (reference sequence). In DNA, the CDR3 is TGTGCCAGCAGCCCGCTTTCGGGGGAGCAGTACTTC. Its protein product is CASSPLSGEQYF.

V and J are TRBV6-5 and TRBJ1-1, with D uncertain. V was clipped by 6 bases and J by 7 bases, with 15 bases between them. Germline assignment: CDR1 MNHEY and CDR2 SVGAGI. The CDR3 totals 13 residues. This chain's CDR3 is CASSPEASREAFF. The CDR3 DNA sequence: TGTGCCAGCAGCCCCGAAGCCTCCCGTGAAGCTTTCTTT.

The table lists this clone with a count of one. This sequence joins TRBV4-1 and TRBJ2-1, with no clear D. Trimming shortened V by 4 bases and J by 5 bases, and 6 bases separated the two germline ends. From germline, CDR1 is MGHRA and CDR2 YSYEKL. CDR3 length: 12 amino acids. The CDR3, as DNA: TGCGCCAGCAGCCCAACAAACAATGAGCAGTTCTTC. It specifies CASSPTNNEQFF.

V gene TRBV19 combines with J gene TRBJ1-2, with TRBD1 identical over 10 bases. The CDR3 consists of 16 residues. V was clipped by 4 bases and J by 6 bases; unmatched bases: 11. Germline V gene lookup returns CDR1 LNHDA and CDR2 SQIVND (reference sequence). CDR3 in amino acids: CASSRTGGSLQDGYTF. CDR3 in DNA: TGTGCCAGTAGTAGGACAGGGGGAAGCCTCCAGGATGGCTACACCTTC.

The chain links TRBV27 to TRBJ1-2, with 9 bases matching TRBD1. This CDR3 has 15 residues. V was clipped by 6 bases and J by 6 bases; unmatched bases: 11. Germline V lookup: CDR1 MNHEY, CDR2 SMNVEV (reference sequence). CDR3 residues: CASSYSGTGLDGYTF. The CDR3, as DNA: TGTGCCAGCAGCTATTCCGGGACAGGGCTTGATGGCTACACCTTC.

This clone came up once. The J gene is TRBJ1-1, the V gene TRBV5-8, with D possibly matching TRBD1 (5 bases). This CDR3 has 15 residues. Between the trimmed V and J ends, which lost 0 bases and 4 bases, there was a span of 13 bases. Germline assignment: CDR1 SGHTS and CDR2 YDEGEE. The CDR3 here is CASSLEGRGRTEAFF. The CDR3 coding sequence is TGTGCCAGCAGCTTGGAGGGGCGCGGACGCACTGAAGCTTTCTTT.

The chain has TRBV25-1 and TRBJ1-5; D is undetermined. Germline values: CDR1 MGHDK, CDR2 SYGVNS. This CDR3 is 14 amino acids long. Trimming left V 2 bases short and J 7 bases short, with 12 bases between. The CDR3 loop reads CASSETGFGQPQHF. The CDR3 DNA is TGTGCCAGCAGTGAAACGGGGTTCGGGCAGCCCCAGCATTTT.

The sample holds one count of this clone. The rearrangement joins TRBV27 to TRBJ2-7; D is undetermined. CDR3 length: 15 amino acids. Germline lookup yields CDR1 MNHEY and CDR2 SMNVEV (reference sequence). Trimming removed 6 bases at V and 2 bases at J, with 17 bases between. CDR3 protein: CASRPTEAVTYEQYF. Written as DNA, the CDR3 is TGTGCCAGCAGACCGACCGAAGCCGTCACCTACGAGCAGTACTTC.

About this clone: A read error may account for a junction end that differs from germline. J is TRBJ2-1 and V is TRBV6-4, with a tentative D call TRBD1 (6 bases). The germline CDR1 and CDR2 sequences are MRHNA and SNTAGT. The CDR3 runs to 13 residues. CDR3 DNA: TGCGCCTCCTCAAGGGGGTCCTACAATGAGCAGTTCTTC. This sequence encodes CASSRGSYNEQFF.

This chain joins TRBV19 and TRBJ1-1; D is undetermined. CDR1 is LNHDA, CDR2 SQIVND, per germline (reference sequence). CDR3 length equals 13 residues. Trimming took off 5 bases at V and 0 bases at J, with 7 bases between the two ends. CDR3 residues: CASSGRLNTEAFF. The CDR3 coding sequence is TGTGCCAGTAGTGGCAGATTGAACACTGAAGCTTTCTTT. Combining the CDR3 with reference TRBV19 and TRBJ1-1 gives the whole variable domain DGGITQSPKYLFRKEGQNVTLSCEQNLNHDAMYWYRQDPGQGLRLIYYSQIVNDFQKGDIAEGYSVSREKKESFPLTVTSAQKNPTAFYLCASSGRLNTEAFFGQGTRLTVV.

This clone showed up just once. V usage is TRBV7-2 and J usage is TRBJ2-3; no definite D call. CDR3 length equals 12 residues. The V end lost 1 base, the J end lost 6 bases, and 5 bases lay between the germline ends. CDR1 SGHTA and CDR2 FQGNSA come from the germline V gene. CDR3 loop: CASSLEGDTQYF. DNA of the CDR3: TGTGCCAGCAGCTTAGAAGGGGATACGCAGTATTTT.

The chain links TRBV11-2 to TRBJ2-7, with TRBD1 as a possible D gene (6 bases). This CDR3 region has 14 residues. Trimming left V 1 base short and J 3 bases short, with 10 bases between. Germline-derived CDR1 and CDR2 are SGHAT and FQNNGV. This CDR3 is CASSLARGHYEQYF. The CDR3 DNA sequence: TGTGCCAGCAGCTTAGCGAGGGGACACTACGAGCAGTACTTC.

The chain is built from TRBV19 and TRBJ2-2, with a weak D call TRBD1 (7 bases). The CDR3 has 17 amino acids. V was shortened by 3 bases and J by 5 bases, with 19 bases between the two germline ends. Germline V lookup: CDR1 LNHDA, CDR2 SQIVND (reference sequence). CDR3 region: CASSIWGRTGGTGELFF. CDR3 in DNA: TGTGCCAGTAGTATTTGGGGCCGGACAGGAGGGACCGGGGAGCTGTTTTTT.

The chain joins TRBV30 to TRBJ1-1; D remains ambiguous. CDR1 GTSNPN and CDR2 SVGIG come from the germline V gene (reference sequence). The CDR3 spans 13 residues. Trimming shortened V by 3 bases and J by 3 bases, and 11 bases separated the two germline ends. Written as DNA, the CDR3 is TGTGCCTGGAGCATCCAGCTGGACACTGAAGCTTTCTTT. Amino acids: CAWSIQLDTEAFF.

The gene calls are TRBV6-1 and TRBJ1-1; no definite D call. CDR3 length equals 12 residues. The germline gives CDR1 MNHNS, CDR2 SASEGT. Trimming left V 6 bases short and J 5 bases short, with 10 bases between. The CDR3 sequence: CASRVQDTEAFF. The CDR3 bases are TGTGCCAGCAGGGTTCAGGATACTGAAGCTTTCTTT.

The chain uses TRBV28 and TRBJ2-7; D is undetermined. V lost 6 bases and J 0 bases, leaving 9 bases between the germline ends. The CDR3 runs to 13 residues. CDR1 is MDHEN and CDR2 is SYDVKM in the germline V gene. This CDR3 is CASRRSSSYEQYF. The CDR3, as DNA: TGTGCCAGCAGAAGATCAAGCTCCTACGAGCAGTACTTC.

This clone appeared once. The chain recombines TRBV19 with TRBJ2-1; 7 bases map to TRBD2. CDR3 length: 15 amino acids. Germline V gives CDR1 LNHDA, CDR2 SQIVND (reference sequence). After removal of 3 bases from V and 6 bases from J, the junction contained 8 bases not matched to a gene. The CDR3 spells CASSIRTRTLNEQFF. The CDR3 DNA is TGTGCCAGTAGTATCCGGACTAGAACCCTCAATGAGCAGTTCTTC.

The chain uses TRBV19 and TRBJ1-5, with D unclear. Trimming removed 3 bases at V and 2 bases at J, with 8 bases between. The CDR3 loop spans 14 amino acids. Germline CDR1 reads LNHDA; CDR2 reads SQIVND (reference sequence). The CDR3 spells CASSIENRNQPQHF. DNA for the CDR3: TGTGCCAGTAGTATCGAGAACCGCAATCAGCCCCAGCATTTT.

This clone has a single count. This chain joins TRBV10-3 and TRBJ2-3; 10 bases match TRBD2. The J segment lost 2 bases and the V segment lost 4 bases, leaving 15 bases of the junction unmatched. Per the germline V gene, CDR1 is ENHRY and CDR2 is SYGVKD. This CDR3 has 19 residues. The CDR3 is CAISGHREASGRFTDTQYF. Here the CDR3 DNA reads TGTGCCATCAGTGGTCACAGGGAAGCTAGCGGGAGATTCACAGATACGCAGTATTTT.

The chain carries TRBV7-8 and TRBJ1-5, with a possible D match to TRBD1 (6 bases). CDR3 length: 14 residues. Trimming cost V 5 bases and J 7 bases, with 15 bases left between them. In germline, CDR1 is SGHVS, CDR2 FQNEAQ. CDR3 residues: CASSPTGLGQPQHF. DNA of the CDR3: TGTGCCAGCAGCCCTACAGGGTTGGGCCAGCCCCAGCATTTT.

This chain joins TRBV4-1 and TRBJ1-2; D not certain. The germline V and J ends were trimmed by 0 bases and 1 base, with 12 bases remaining between them. In germline, CDR1 is MGHRA, CDR2 YSYEKL. The CDR3 consists of 16 residues. CDR3 sequence: CASSQDGQRINYGYTF. CDR3 in DNA: TGCGCCAGCAGCCAAGACGGGCAGCGGATTAACTATGGCTACACCTTC.

The chain uses TRBV2 and TRBJ2-2; TRBD1 matches 7 bases. Germline values: CDR1 SNHLY, CDR2 FYNNEI. Trimming took 4 bases from V and 4 from J; bases not matched to a gene: 6. The CDR3 extends over 15 amino acids. This chain's CDR3 is CASSGQGLFTGELFF. The CDR3 DNA sequence: TGTGCCAGCAGTGGACAGGGTTTATTCACCGGGGAGCTGTTTTTT.

This clone was detected only a few times. The rearrangement uses TRBV19 and TRBJ2-7, with TRBD1 as a possible D gene (5 bases). This CDR3 comprises 14 residues. V gave up 4 bases and J gave up 12 bases, with 22 bases separating them. CDR1 LNHDA and CDR2 SQIVND come from the germline V gene (reference sequence). The CDR3 protein is CASSTHGDNRIPYF. In DNA, the CDR3 is TGTGCCAGTAGTACCCATGGGGATAACAGGATACCGTACTTC.